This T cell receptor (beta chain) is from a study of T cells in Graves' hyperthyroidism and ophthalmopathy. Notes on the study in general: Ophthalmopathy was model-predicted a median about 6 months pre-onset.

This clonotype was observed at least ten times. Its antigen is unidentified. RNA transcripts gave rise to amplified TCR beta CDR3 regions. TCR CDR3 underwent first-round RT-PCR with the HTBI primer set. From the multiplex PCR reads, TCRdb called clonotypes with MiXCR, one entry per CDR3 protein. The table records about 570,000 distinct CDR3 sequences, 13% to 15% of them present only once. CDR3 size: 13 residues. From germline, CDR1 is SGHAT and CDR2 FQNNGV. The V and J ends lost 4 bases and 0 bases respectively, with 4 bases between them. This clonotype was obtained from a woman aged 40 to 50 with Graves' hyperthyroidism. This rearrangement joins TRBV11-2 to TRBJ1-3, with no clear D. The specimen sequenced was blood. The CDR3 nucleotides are TGTGCCAGCAGCTCGCTCTCTGGAAACACCATATATTTT. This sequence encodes CASSSLSGNTIYF.